This TCR beta chain stems from a study of cytomegalovirus exposure and HLA in healthy donors. The overall study: In a later analysis, the roughly 110 validation repertoires were reported to have used the same platform as the roughly 700 first-cohort repertoires.

On this clone: Its target is not known.

Overall study findings and caveats: One later analysis, an examination of the 120 validation repertoires, found that first-cohort TCR clusters tended to co-occur in them.

The repertoire was sequenced with immunoSEQ multiplex PCR; TCRdb's copy has only in-frame clones and lacks some. Here the sample spans about 180,000 clones, 85% being singletons. V shed 2 bases, J shed 4 bases, and the junction held 5 bases outside the gene matches. This CDR3 has 15 residues. Per the germline V gene, CDR1 is MGHDK and CDR2 is SYGVNS. The genes are TRBV25-1 and TRBJ2-5; 9 nucleotides match TRBD2. Material for sequencing was PBMCs. The receptor was isolated from a man aged 18 to 30 in good health and CMV-seropositive. CDR3 nucleotides: TGTGCCAGCAGTGAACTCTATAGCGGGAGAGAGACCCAGTACTTC. It translates to CASSELYSGRETQYF.